The clone carrying this TCR beta chain was observed a few times. After removal of 1 base from V and 0 bases from J, the junction contained 4 bases not matched to a gene. This CDR3 spans 16 amino acids. From germline, CDR1 is DFQATT and CDR2 SNEGSKA (reference sequence). After constant-region reverse-primer amplification, full-length variable regions underwent semi-nested PCR with Nested Universal Primer A. MiXCR, applied by TCRdb to the 5' RACE reads, yields one record per CDR3 protein. This table holds around 55,000 distinct CDR3 sequences, roughly 20% found once. Tregs were sorted as CD4+CD25+CD127-/low cells.

The clonotype originates from a female donor with breast cancer. Sequenced sample: tumor-infiltrating Tregs sorted from the breast tumor. The chain joins TRBV20-1 to TRBJ2-7, with 12 bases identical to TRBD2. CDR3 sequence reads: CSARGSTSGSSYEQYF. CDR3 sequence (DNA): TGCAGTGCTAGAGGTTCGACTAGCGGGAGCTCCTACGAGCAGTACTTC.